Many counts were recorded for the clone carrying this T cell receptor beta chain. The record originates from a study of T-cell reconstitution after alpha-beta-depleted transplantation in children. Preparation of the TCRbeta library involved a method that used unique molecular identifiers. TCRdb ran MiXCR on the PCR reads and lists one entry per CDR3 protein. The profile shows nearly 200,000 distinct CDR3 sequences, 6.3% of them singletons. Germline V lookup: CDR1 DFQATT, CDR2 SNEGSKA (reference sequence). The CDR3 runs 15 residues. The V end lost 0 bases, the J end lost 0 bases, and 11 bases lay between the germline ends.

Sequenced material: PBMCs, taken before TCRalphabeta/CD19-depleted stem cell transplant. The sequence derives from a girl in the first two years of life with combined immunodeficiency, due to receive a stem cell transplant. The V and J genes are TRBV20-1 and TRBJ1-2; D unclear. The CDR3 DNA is TGCAGTGCTAGAGATTCTAGGAGGGCTAACTATGGCTACACCTTC. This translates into CSARDSRRANYGYTF.